This T cell receptor (beta chain) was recorded in a study of blood T cell repertoires in COVID-19. Study-level background: Samples of COVID-19 (acute and convalescent) were obtained from the United States, Italy and Spain. T cells, B-cell-depleted T cells, or PBMCs supplied cDNA or gDNA.

As originally analysed: Reference gene primers were amplified, and this amplification served to estimate nucleated cell counts. Only in-frame clones appear in the TCRdb table, and some are missing; sequencing was by immunoSEQ multiplex PCR. V and J calls and clone size are those listed in that table; D and trimming were worked out from the DNA. The sample includes about 78,000 clones, roughly 86% of them seen just once. The CDR3 has 16 residues. The V segment lost 9 bases and the J segment 3 bases; nucleotides outside the gene matches: 17. The germline V gene has CDR1 MNHEY and CDR2 SMNVEV (reference sequence).

This sequence originates from a woman aged 55-75 years with acute or convalescent COVID-19. Material for sequencing was peripheral blood. The chain is built from TRBV27 and TRBJ2-7; 7 bases match TRBD1. The CDR3 region has the DNA TGTGCCAGTAATTATGGGGCGAGACAGGGAAACTACGAGCAGTACTTC. Translating it yields CASNYGARQGNYEQYF.